This T cell receptor beta chain stems from a study of blood T cell repertoires in COVID-19. The authors' processing: By means of reference gene primer amplification, nucleated cell counts were estimated. Assay used: immunoSEQ multiplex PCR; TCRdb lists only in-frame clones, some missing. The V and J calls and the clone size are those of that table, but D and trimming were determined from the DNA. There are about 89,000 clones in the sample; roughly 80% occur only once, and less than 7% lies in the top ten. V was trimmed by 2 bases and J by 1 base, leaving 5 bases between them. Germline loops: CDR1 MNHEY, CDR2 SMNVEV (reference sequence). The CDR3 has 13 amino acids.

Sequencing was done on a sample of peripheral blood. V and J are TRBV27 and TRBJ1-1, with unresolved D. The TCR comes from a man between 65 and 85 years old with COVID-19, enrolled during active disease. The CDR3 nucleotides read TGTGCCAGCAGTTTACAGTGGAACACTGAAGCTTTCTTT. It codes for CASSLQWNTEAFF.